Listed below are T cell receptor beta chains from one sample, sequenced in a study of regulatory T cells after allogeneic stem cell transplantation. One entry per CDR3 protein results from TCRdb running MiXCR on the 5' RACE reads. The top ten clones hold around 19% of a sample with some 880 distinct CDR3 sequences, just over 20% of them seen once. Source: sorted CD4+ T cells from blood (whether regulatory or conventional is not recorded), taken 30 days after allogeneic stem cell transplant. Every receptor here comes from a human patient who had an allogeneic stem cell transplant, so the T cells may come from the graft donor. Both conserved end residues are part of each CDR3. The order of the fields is D gene, V gene, clone size, J gene, CDR3 protein, CDR3 DNA. The D gene is left open where the match is weak. Size is omitted from some rows. Given values are once, few, many or a class for expanded clones.

-	TRBV20-1	large	TRBJ1-2	CSAGDPGTVSYTF	TGCAGTGCAGGGGACCCCGGGACCGTAAGCTACACCTTC
-	TRBV9	-	TRBJ2-1	CASSTSLVYNEQFF	TGTGCCAGCAGCACGTCACTAGTCTACAATGAGCAGTTCTTT
-	TRBV10-1	-	TRBJ2-2	CASSEWGAPNTGELFF	TGCGCCAGCAGTGAATGGGGGGCCCCGAACACCGGGGAGCTGTTTTTT
-	TRBV3-1	large	TRBJ2-7	CASSLGWSSYEQYF	TGTGCCAGCAGCCTTGGGTGGAGCTCCTACGAGCAGTACTTC
-	TRBV7-9	large	TRBJ2-7	CASSSDPYEQYF	TGTGCCAGCAGCTCTGACCCCTACGAGCAGTACTTC
TRBD1	TRBV3-1	few	TRBJ2-2	CASSPPTGGNGELFF	TGTGCCAGCAGCCCCCCCACAGGGGGTAACGGGGAGCTGTTTTTT
-	TRBV27	medium-sized	TRBJ1-1	CASSFRPTKNTEAFF	TGTGCCAGCAGTTTCCGCCCGACTAAGAACACTGAAGCTTTCTTT
-	TRBV5-4	medium-sized	TRBJ1-6	CASSFDLAIGPNSPLHF	TGTGCCAGCAGCTTCGACTTGGCCATAGGGCCGAATTCACCCCTCCACTTT
-	TRBV6-1	large	TRBJ1-6	CASSELGRARGSPLHF	TGTGCCAGCAGTGAACTCGGCAGGGCTCGAGGATCACCCCTCCACTTT
-	TRBV19	medium-sized	TRBJ1-5	CASSNRSGNQPQHF	TGTGCCAGTAGCAACCGAAGCGGCAATCAGCCCCAGCATTTT
-	TRBV9	medium-sized	TRBJ1-1	CASSSGPSTTWTEAFF	TGTGCCAGCAGCTCGGGACCGTCAACGACGTGGACTGAAGCTTTCTTT
-	TRBV7-8	-	TRBJ2-2	CGSSLGGKTGELFF	TGTGGCAGCAGCTTAGGAGGGAAGACCGGGGAGCTGTTTTTC
-	TRBV28	-	TRBJ1-2	CASSLKVLNYGYTF	TGTGCCAGCAGTCTCAAGGTACTCAACTATGGCTACACCTTC
-	TRBV11-1	medium-sized	TRBJ2-2	CASARTVTGELFF	TGTGCCAGCGCACGAACGGTAACCGGGGAGCTGTTTTTT
-	TRBV24-1	-	TRBJ2-5	CATSDPGPGQETQYF	TGTGCCACCAGTGACCCCGGCCCGGGACAAGAGACCCAGTACTTC
TRBD1	TRBV5-1	few	TRBJ1-1	CASSRQGSEAFF	TGCGCCAGCAGCAGACAGGGCTCTGAAGCTTTCTTC
-	TRBV9	-	TRBJ1-1	CASNVGVGLTNTEAFF	TGTGCCAGCAACGTAGGAGTCGGACTCACGAACACTGAAGCTTTCTTT
-	TRBV7-8	medium-sized	TRBJ2-2	CASSLGGKTGELFF	TGTGCCAGCAGCTTAGGAGGGAAGACCGGGGAGCTGTTTTTT
-	TRBV6-6	once	TRBJ1-1	CASSYPGTRNTEAFF	TGCGCCAGCAGTTACCCGGGGACTCGGAACACTGAAGCTTTCTTT
TRBD2	TRBV27	large	TRBJ2-5	CATSRRLAGQETQYF	TGTGCCACCTCGCGCCGACTAGCGGGCCAAGAGACCCAGTACTTC
-	TRBV18	medium-sized	TRBJ1-2	CASSPPGEYGYTF	TGTGCCAGCTCACCACCAGGGGAGTATGGCTACACCTTC
TRBD1	TRBV25-1	few	TRBJ1-2	CASGDPTGASYGYTF	TGTGCCAGCGGTGATCCGACAGGGGCTAGCTATGGCTACACCTTC
-	TRBV20-1	large	TRBJ2-1	CSARSTGTYNEQFF	TGCAGTGCTAGATCCACGGGAACCTACAATGAGCAGTTCTTC
TRBD2	TRBV24-1	medium-sized	TRBJ2-3	CATSDPSPGEREGRGTDTQYF	TGTGCCACCAGTGATCCATCACCGGGGGAGCGGGAGGGCCGCGGAACAGATACGCAGTATTTT
-	TRBV6-5	medium-sized	TRBJ2-7	CASSPHPGSDTYEQYF	TGTGCCAGCAGTCCCCACCCCGGGTCCGATACCTACGAGCAGTACTTC
TRBD2	TRBV7-6	medium-sized	TRBJ2-5	CASSLASGAPPQETQYF	TGTGCCAGCAGCTTAGCTAGCGGGGCCCCCCCCCAAGAGACCCAGTACTTC
-	TRBV6-5	few	TRBJ2-7	CASSYSGSDEQYF	TGTGCCAGCAGTTACTCAGGGTCGGACGAGCAGTACTTC
TRBD2	TRBV11-3	few	TRBJ2-7	CASSLSGSTTYEQYF	TGTGCCAGCAGTCTCAGCGGGAGTACGACCTACGAGCAGTACTTC
-	TRBV4-2	large	TRBJ1-5	CASSPTGRSNQPQHF	TGTGCCAGCAGCCCCACAGGACGGAGCAATCAGCCCCAGCATTTT
TRBD1	TRBV20-1	large	TRBJ2-2	CSARGDRGSINTGELFF	TGCAGTGCTAGAGGGGACAGGGGGTCAATAAACACCGGGGAGCTGTTTTTT
-	TRBV20-1	-	TRBJ2-6	CSVTGFSNVLTF	TGCAGTGTCACAGGGTTTTCCAACGTCCTGACTTTC
TRBD2	TRBV11-2	few	TRBJ2-1	CASSLGPGTSALFF	TGTGCCAGCAGCTTAGGCCCCGGGACTAGCGCCCTCTTCTTC
-	TRBV20-1	-	TRBJ2-1	CSARDIRTNEQFF	TGCAGTGCTAGAGATATCAGAACGAATGAGCAGTTCTTC
TRBD1	TRBV4-2	-	TRBJ2-7	CASSQATGAVGAYEQYF	TGTGCCAGCAGCCAAGCAACAGGGGCCGTGGGCGCCTACGAGCAGTACTTC
TRBD2	TRBV9	medium-sized	TRBJ2-1	CASSVDVGLAGVNRNEQFF	TGTGCCAGCAGCGTAGATGTGGGACTAGCGGGAGTAAATCGAAATGAGCAGTTCTTC
-	TRBV11-2	-	TRBJ2-1	CASSTGRAEQFF	TGTGCCAGCAGCACTGGCAGGGCTGAGCAGTTCTTC
TRBD2	TRBV5-1	medium-sized	TRBJ2-3	CASSLGSGDLADTQYF	TGCGCCAGCAGCTTGGGTAGCGGGGATCTTGCAGATACGCAGTATTTT
-	TRBV12-5	medium-sized	TRBJ1-1	CATAGGVTEAFF	TGTGCTACGGCTGGGGGGGTTACTGAAGCTTTCTTT
-	TRBV30	medium-sized	TRBJ2-2	CAWSRDAGELFF	TGTGCCTGGAGCCGCGATGCCGGGGAGCTGTTTTTT
-	TRBV20-1	medium-sized	TRBJ1-4	CSARSSGRGEKLFF	TGCAGTGCTAGAAGCTCAGGGCGGGGAGAAAAACTGTTTTTT
-	TRBV3-1	-	TRBJ2-7	CASGLGSESYEQYF	TGTGCCAGCGGCCTCGGTTCGGAGAGCTACGAGCAGTACTTC
TRBD2	TRBV9	medium-sized	TRBJ2-7	CASSLTFSGATYEQHF	TGTGCCAGCAGCCTGACGTTTAGCGGGGCAACCTACGAGCAGCACTTC
TRBD2	TRBV7-2	large	TRBJ2-4	CASSFIPAGGVSIQYF	TGTGCCAGCAGCTTCATTCCAGCGGGGGGGGTCTCCATTCAGTACTTC
TRBD2	TRBV5-1	medium-sized	TRBJ2-5	CASSLGLAGGETQYF	TGCGCCAGCAGCTTGGGACTAGCGGGGGGAGAGACCCAGTACTTC
TRBD2	TRBV5-1	large	TRBJ2-3	CASSSGLALDTQYF	TGCGCCAGCAGCTCGGGACTAGCGTTAGATACGCAGTATTTT
TRBD1	TRBV2	large	TRBJ1-6	CASTRQGADNSPLHF	TGTGCCAGCACCCGACAGGGGGCAGATAATTCACCCCTCCACTTT
-	TRBV7-8	large	TRBJ2-3	CASSSRGTLDTQYF	TGTGCCAGCAGCTCACGGGGGACTTTGGATACGCAGTATTTT
-	TRBV12-3/TRBV12-4	-	TRBJ1-3	CASSLLGKASGNTIYF	TGTGCCAGCAGTTTGTTGGGCAAAGCCTCTGGAAACACCATATATTTT
-	TRBV3-1	large	TRBJ1-3	CASSNTDSGNTIYF	TGTGCCAGCAGTAATACGGACTCCGGAAACACCATATATTTT
TRBD2	TRBV20-1	large	TRBJ2-3	CSAPPGLGRTDTQYF	TGCAGTGCACCCCCGGGACTAGGGAGAACAGATACGCAGTATTTT
-	TRBV6-1	medium-sized	TRBJ2-7	CASSDTLPPYEQYF	TGTGCCAGCAGTGATACATTACCCCCCTACGAGCAGTACTTC
-	TRBV4-1	medium-sized	TRBJ2-7	CASSQDRSSGYEQYF	TGCGCCAGCAGCCAAGATCGGAGTAGCGGCTACGAGCAGTACTTC
-	TRBV20-1	medium-sized	TRBJ1-3	CSPTHPGAGNTIYF	TGCAGTCCCACCCACCCAGGGGCTGGAAACACCATATATTTT
-	TRBV6-1	-	TRBJ2-7	CASSELGGYRSYEQYF	TGTGCCAGCAGTGAACTTGGGGGTTATAGGTCCTACGAGCAGTACTTC
-	TRBV7-2	large	TRBJ2-7	CASSSDFGGYEQYF	TGTGCCAGCAGCTCCGACTTTGGGGGTTACGAGCAGTACTTC